The rows below give T cell receptor beta chains drawn from one sample of a study of blood T cell repertoires in COVID-19. The protocol was immunoSEQ multiplex PCR, while the TCRdb copy is restricted to in-frame clones and leaves out a portion. The table has around 500,000 clones, roughly nine tenths seen once. Sequencing input: PBMCs or T cells enriched from blood (not recorded which). The receptors were sampled from a woman in her sixties who had recovered from COVID-19. The CDR3 runs from the conserved cysteine through the conserved F or W. The D gene is left open where the match is weak. Clone size is given for some rows only: seen once, a few or many times, or a class if the clone is expanded.

j_call	v_call	clone_size	d_call	cdr3_nt	cdr3_aa
TRBJ1-2	TRBV5-1	.	.	TGCGCCAGCAGCTTAACACAGGGAGTCTATGGCTACACCTTC	CASSLTQGVYGYTF
TRBJ1-2	TRBV18	.	.	TGTGCCAGCTCACCCACGCTCGGGGAAGCGGGCTACACCTTC	CASSPTLGEAGYTF
TRBJ2-5	TRBV5-6	.	TRBD1	TGTGCCAGCAGGCGGGACAGGGTCCAAGAGACCCAGTACTTC	CASRRDRVQETQYF
TRBJ1-1	TRBV24-1	.	TRBD1	TGTGCCACCAGTGACTCCCGGACAGGTAACACTGAAGCTTTCTTT	CATSDSRTGNTEAFF
TRBJ2-5	TRBV11-2	once	TRBD2	TGTGCCAGCAGCTCGATACTAGCGGGGGGGCCAGGAGAGACCCAGTACTTC	CASSSILAGGPGETQYF
TRBJ1-2	TRBV12-5	once	TRBD1	TGTGCTAGTGGTTTGGTCATACAGGGGGCGGACTATGGCTACACCTTC	CASGLVIQGADYGYTF
TRBJ2-3	TRBV7-8	once	TRBD2	TGTGCCAGCAGCTTAGGGGTAGCGGGGGGGCTGGATACGCAGTATTTT	CASSLGVAGGLDTQYF
TRBJ2-2	TRBV4-1	.	.	TGCGCCAGCAGCCAAGCACCCCGGGCCGGGGAGCTGTTTTTT	CASSQAPRAGELFF
TRBJ2-6	TRBV9	.	.	TGTGCCAGCACCACAGACTCTGGGGCCAACGTCCTGACTTTC	CASTTDSGANVLTF
TRBJ1-4	TRBV5-1	.	TRBD1	TGCGCCAGCAGCTTGGGGACAGGGATGGCTAATGAAAAACTGTTTTTT	CASSLGTGMANEKLFF
TRBJ2-2	TRBV15	once	.	TGTGCCACCAGCAGAGACGGGGTTACCGGGGAGCTGTTTTTT	CATSRDGVTGELFF
TRBJ1-6	TRBV18	.	.	TGTGCCAGCTCATCGGATTCACCCCTCCACTTT	CASSSDSPLHF
TRBJ1-1	TRBV2	.	TRBD1	TGTGCCAGCAAGAGGACAGGGGGAAGGACTGAAGCTTTCTTT	CASKRTGGRTEAFF
TRBJ1-3	TRBV7-9	.	.	TGTGCCAGCTCCCCCGGTTCCGACACCATATATTTT	CASSPGSDTIYF
TRBJ1-1	TRBV29-1	few	TRBD1	TGCAGCGTTGAAGACGACAGGGACTCTGAAGCTTTCTTT	CSVEDDRDSEAFF
TRBJ1-5	TRBV3-1/TRBV3-2	.	.	TGTGCCAGCAGCCAAGATGAGTATCAGCCCCAGCATTTT	CASSQDEYQPQHF
TRBJ1-1	TRBV5-1	.	TRBD1	TGCGCCAGCAGCTTAGGGGGCGGTGACACTGAAGCTTTCTTT	CASSLGGGDTEAFF
TRBJ1-2	TRBV5-1	.	TRBD1	TGCGCCAGCAGCTTGGGGGACAGTTTGAGAGGTGCTACTGGCTACACCTTC	CASSLGDSLRGATGYTF
TRBJ1-3	TRBV10-3	.	.	TGTGCCACTGGGGGGGCAGTTAACTCTGGAAACACCATATATTTT	CATGGAVNSGNTIYF
TRBJ1-6	TRBV6-5	.	.	TGTGCCAGCTCGACCCCGGGGTTTAATTCACCCCTCCACTTT	CASSTPGFNSPLHF
TRBJ1-1	TRBV5-4	few	.	TGTGCCAGCAGCTCAGGGGTTAAGACTGAAGCTTTCTTT	CASSSGVKTEAFF
TRBJ1-2	TRBV9	.	TRBD1	TGTGCCAGCAGCCCGGGACAGGGGGCTTATGGCTACACCTTC	CASSPGQGAYGYTF
TRBJ2-2	TRBV24-1	.	.	TGTGCCACCAGTGATCAGAACACCGGGGAGCTGTTTTTT	CATSDQNTGELFF
TRBJ2-7	TRBV11-3	.	TRBD1	TGTGCCAGCAGCCGGAGTAATTCCAGGGACAGATCCTACGAGCAGTACTTC	CASSRSNSRDRSYEQYF
TRBJ1-2	TRBV5-6	.	.	TGTGCCAGCAGCTTGTACGCTACTCTGCCGGAGGGTGGCTACACCTTC	CASSLYATLPEGGYTF
TRBJ1-1	TRBV23-1	few	TRBD1	TGCGCCAGCAGTCAGCAGGGGGTGAACACTGAAGCTTTCTTT	CASSQQGVNTEAFF
TRBJ1-3	TRBV6-5	.	TRBD1	TGTGCCAGCAGTTACACCAACAGGGGGAATGGAAACACCATATATTTT	CASSYTNRGNGNTIYF
TRBJ2-4	TRBV10-2	.	TRBD2	TGCGCCAGCACTAACCCGGGGGGAATTCAGTACTTC	CASTNPGGIQYF
TRBJ1-4	TRBV5-1	.	.	TGCGCCAGCAGCTTGACAGGGAACAATGAAAAACTGTTTTTT	CASSLTGNNEKLFF
TRBJ2-3	TRBV5-4	.	TRBD2	TGTGCCAGCAGCTTCGGCGGGGGTAACACAGATACGCAGTATTTT	CASSFGGGNTDTQYF
TRBJ1-1	TRBV5-1	.	.	TGCGCCAGCAGCTTGCAGAACATGAACACTGAAGCTTTCTTT	CASSLQNMNTEAFF
TRBJ1-1	TRBV30	.	.	TGTGCCTGGAGTGTACGGGGAGGCACTGAAGCTTTCTTT	CAWSVRGGTEAFF
TRBJ2-2	TRBV9	.	.	TGTGCCAGCAGCGTACGGGTCACCGGGGAGCTGTTTTTT	CASSVRVTGELFF
TRBJ1-2	TRBV9	.	TRBD1	TGTGCCAGCAGCGTAGGGGACAGAAACTATGGCTACACCTTC	CASSVGDRNYGYTF
TRBJ2-1	TRBV9	once	TRBD2	TGTGCCAGCAGCGTAGCTAGCGGGGGTCTCTCCCGTTACAATGAGCAGTTCTTC	CASSVASGGLSRYNEQFF
TRBJ1-2	TRBV3-1/TRBV3-2	.	.	TGTGCCAGCAGCCAAGACGGGTTTACCTATGGCTACACCTTC	CASSQDGFTYGYTF
TRBJ2-1	TRBV3-1/TRBV3-2	few	TRBD2	TGTGCCAGCAGCCGCGGACTAGCGGGGGGGTACTACAATGAGCAGTTCTTC	CASSRGLAGGYYNEQFF
TRBJ1-2	TRBV7-9	.	.	TGTGCCAGCAGGGGAGCGGAGGGCCTTTTCTATGGCTACACCTTC	CASRGAEGLFYGYTF
TRBJ1-6	TRBV6-5	.	TRBD1	TGTGCCAGCAGTTACATGGACAGGGTTGGTTCACCCCTCCACTTT	CASSYMDRVGSPLHF
TRBJ1-1	TRBV19	.	.	TGTGCCAGTAAAAGGGGGACGGACACTGAAGCTTTCTTT	CASKRGTDTEAFF
TRBJ2-2	TRBV5-1	.	.	TGCGCCAGCAGCTTGGCCCCAGGAGGCACCGGGGAGCTGTTTTTT	CASSLAPGGTGELFF
TRBJ2-7	TRBV7-6	.	TRBD1	TGTGCCAGCAGCTTAGAAGGCAGGGGGTACCCCCAGGTCGAGCAGTACTTC	CASSLEGRGYPQVEQYF
TRBJ1-5	TRBV19	once	.	TGTGCCAGTAGGTTCGAACAGGTTGGGCAGCCCCAGCATTTT	CASRFEQVGQPQHF
TRBJ2-5	TRBV19	.	TRBD1	TGTGCCAGTAGTAGGGACAGGGACTCCCAAGAGACCCAGTACTTC	CASSRDRDSQETQYF
TRBJ1-1	TRBV7-9	.	.	TGTGCCAGCAGCGCCCTCAGGGATCAGAACACTGAAGCTTTCTTT	CASSALRDQNTEAFF
TRBJ2-5	TRBV13	.	.	TGTGCCAGCAGTCAACAAGAGACCCAGTACTTC	CASSQQETQYF
TRBJ1-5	TRBV2	.	TRBD1	TGTGCCAGCAGTGTGGACAGGGACCAGCCCCAGCATTTT	CASSVDRDQPQHF
TRBJ1-6	TRBV10-3	.	.	TGTGCCATCAGTGAACTAAGCAGCAATTCACCCCTCCACTTT	CAISELSSNSPLHF
TRBJ1-1	TRBV2	.	.	TGTGCCTCCCGAGGAAGGAGGGAGGCAGAAGCTTTCTTT	CASRGRREAEAFF
TRBJ1-5	TRBV2	.	.	TGTGCCTCGTCTCAGGCAGGGGCCCAGCATTTT	CASSQAGAQHF
TRBJ2-2	TRBV6-2/TRBV6-3	once	TRBD2	TGTGCCAGCAGTTACTCGGAGCGGGGAAGCGGGGAGCTGTTTTTT	CASSYSERGSGELFF
TRBJ2-7	TRBV5-1	.	TRBD1	TGCGCCAGCAGCATATCGGACAGGGGGGGCCCCTACGAGCAGTACTTC	CASSISDRGGPYEQYF
TRBJ2-3	TRBV6-1	.	TRBD2	TGTGCCAGCAGTGAGTGGCGGGGGGCTGGCACAGATACGCAGTATTTT	CASSEWRGAGTDTQYF
TRBJ2-2	TRBV11-2	.	TRBD2	TGTGCCAGCAGCTCTGGACTAGTCGGGGAGCTGTTTTTT	CASSSGLVGELFF
TRBJ2-1	TRBV9	few	TRBD2	TGTGCCAGCAGCCCTACGGGAGGGACCTACAATGAGCAGTTCTTC	CASSPTGGTYNEQFF
TRBJ1-1	TRBV18	.	.	TGTGCCAGCTCACCCATCAGGGATGGTGAAGCTTTCTTT	CASSPIRDGEAFF
TRBJ2-3	TRBV19	.	TRBD1	TGTGCCAGTAGTGATAAGGGGGCCCCAGATACGCAGTATTTT	CASSDKGAPDTQYF
TRBJ1-2	TRBV4-1	once	.	TGCGCCAGCAGTCGCGGCCGTGGCTACACCTTC	CASSRGRGYTF